These 10 T cell receptor beta chains were all obtained from the same sample, sequenced in a study of blood T cell repertoires in COVID-19. Repertoires were generated with immunoSEQ multiplex PCR, while TCRdb's copy carries only in-frame clones and drops some. The sample records 250,000 to 400,000 clones, around 87% being singletons. The source material was PBMCs or T cells enriched from blood (not recorded which). These receptors came from a woman aged 25 to 39 who had recovered from COVID-19.

The chain uses TRBV5-1 and TRBJ2-7; TRBD1 agrees at 11 bases. Trimming removed 0 bases from V and 5 bases from J; junction bases left unmatched: 10. CDR3 size: 17 residues. Germline V gene lookup returns CDR1 SGHRS and CDR2 YFSETQ. The DNA for the CDR3 is TGCGCCAGCAGCTTGGGGACAGGGGGCGGTGGTTCCGACGAGCAGTACTTC. Protein: CASSLGTGGGGSDEQYF.

This chain joins TRBV7-2 and TRBJ2-2, with D perhaps matching TRBD1 (5 bases). CDR1 is SGHTA and CDR2 is FQGNSA in the germline V gene. This CDR3 is 15 amino acids long. The V end lost 5 bases, the J end lost 6 bases, and 16 bases lay between the germline ends. The CDR3, as DNA: TGTGCCAGCAGCGCGCAAGGGGTTTATCCCGGGGAGCTGTTTTTT. Its translation is CASSAQGVYPGELFF. Full variable domain (remainder filled in from reference TRBV7-2 and TRBJ2-2): GAGVSQSPSNKVTEKGKDVELRCDPISGHTALYWYRQSLGQGLEFLIYFQGNSAPDKSGLPSDRFSAERTGGSVSTLTIQRTQQEDSAVYLCASSAQGVYPGELFFGEGSRLTVL.

This clone appeared once. Within the sample, other DNA sequences also encode this same CDR3. The chain is built from TRBV2 and TRBJ1-2; D unclear. CDR3 size: 12 residues. Per germline, CDR1 SNHLY and CDR2 FYNNEI. The ends were cut back, 3 bases at V and 4 bases at J, with 6 bases in the middle. The CDR3 spells CASSDRSYGYTF. CDR3 nucleotides: TGTGCCAGCAGTGACCGGAGCTATGGCTACACCTTC.

V usage is TRBV5-1 and J usage is TRBJ2-5; TRBD1 is a possible D gene (6 bases). The CDR3 has 16 residues. Trimming removed 0 bases at V and 4 bases at J, with 16 bases between. Germline lookup yields CDR1 SGHRS and CDR2 YFSETQ. This CDR3 is CASSLDRGLGGETQYF. The CDR3 DNA is TGCGCCAGCAGCTTGGATCGAGGTTTAGGGGGAGAGACCCAGTACTTC.

The J gene is TRBJ2-2, the V gene TRBV5-1; 9 bases line up with TRBD1. V shed 0 bases and J 5 bases; nucleotides not matched to a gene: 5. Germline V gene sequence: CDR1 SGHRS, CDR2 YFSETQ. The CDR3 is 16 amino acids. The CDR3 region has the DNA TGCGCCAGCAGCTTGGATGGACAGGGGTGGACCGGGGAGCTGTTTTTT. Translated, it gives CASSLDGQGWTGELFF.

This rearrangement joins TRBV2 to TRBJ2-1, with 8 positions matching TRBD1. Germline CDR1 reads SNHLY; CDR2 reads FYNNEI. CDR3 length: 13 residues. V trimming: 5 bases; J trimming: 9 bases; junction bases outside the gene matches: 6. The CDR3 region has the DNA TGTGCCAGCAGTCCACAGGGGGACGGTGAGCAGTTCTTC. Its translation is CASSPQGDGEQFF.

This clone appeared a few times. This chain uses TRBV10-2 with TRBJ2-5, with 7 bases lining up with TRBD1. CDR1 is WSHSY and CDR2 is SAAADI in the germline V gene. This CDR3 is 15 amino acids long. V lost 8 bases to trimming and J lost 4 bases; unmatched junction nucleotides: 13. The CDR3 DNA reads TGCGCCAGCGGAGGCTCGACAGGGTTGGGAGAGACCCAGTACTTC. It is translated as CASGGSTGLGETQYF.

This chain joins TRBV19 and TRBJ1-4; the match to TRBD1 covers 8 bases. V was clipped by 3 bases and J by 8 bases; unmatched bases: 8. The CDR3 is 15 residues long. CDR1 is LNHDA, CDR2 SQIVND, per germline (reference sequence). The CDR3 nucleotides read TGTGCCAGTAGTATCCCCGCAGGGGGCGCGGAAAAACTGTTTTTT. It is translated as CASSIPAGGAEKLFF. The variable domain in full, with the rest retrieved from reference TRBV19 and TRBJ1-4, is DGGITQSPKYLFRKEGQNVTLSCEQNLNHDAMYWYRQDPGQGLRLIYYSQIVNDFQKGDIAEGYSVSREKKESFPLTVTSAQKNPTAFYLCASSIPAGGAEKLFFGSGTQLSVL.

The gene calls are TRBV2 and TRBJ1-5; D not resolved. V lost 5 bases, J lost 2 bases, and 10 bases lay in between. This CDR3 contains 14 residues. Germline CDR1 is SNHLY and CDR2 is FYNNEI. CDR3 amino acids: CASSWLGGNQPQHF. The CDR3 DNA reads TGTGCCAGCAGTTGGTTGGGAGGCAATCAGCCCCAGCATTTT.

This clone was recorded once. V and J are TRBV29-1 and TRBJ1-4; the match to TRBD1 covers 7 bases. J lost 4 bases, V lost 3 bases, and 8 bases had no gene match. The CDR3 sequence is 15 residues long. Germline CDR1 is SQVTM and CDR2 is ANQGSEA. The CDR3 region has the DNA TGCAGCGTTGAGGGGGCCGGGACAGATAATGAAAAACTGTTTTTT. Its protein is CSVEGAGTDNEKLFF.